Here is one TCR beta chain with its context. This sample was taken from a study of blood T cell repertoires in COVID-19. TCRdb keeps only in-frame clones here, not all; method: immunoSEQ multiplex PCR. The sample lists approximately 76,000 clones; 83% were seen once. From germline, CDR1 is KGHSH and CDR2 LQKENI. CDR3 length equals 13 residues. V lost 5 bases and J 2 bases, leaving 9 bases between the germline ends. The material sequenced was peripheral blood. This chain uses TRBV18 with TRBJ1-1; D might be TRBD1 (5 bases). This clonotype was sampled from a woman aged 55-69 years with acute or convalescent COVID-19. The CDR3, as DNA: TGTGCCAGCTCATTGCAGGGAAACACTGAAGCTTTCTTT. Protein sequence: CASSLQGNTEAFF.